This T cell receptor beta chain was retrieved from a study of blood T cell repertoires in COVID-19. Background on the study: Collection of acute and convalescent COVID-19 samples took place in the United States, Italy and Spain. Nucleic acid was either cDNA or gDNA, and it came from T cells, B-cell-depleted T cells, or PBMCs.

As handled by the study authors: It was from reference gene primer amplification that nucleated cell counts were estimated. TCRdb keeps only in-frame clones here, not all; method: immunoSEQ multiplex PCR. The D gene and trimming were derived from the DNA, and the V and J assignments and clone size from that table. This table has over 130,000 clones, around 90% appearing once. This clone was seen a handful of times. Enrollment of patients from Seattle took place during active infection, with longitudinal follow-up. This clonotype was obtained from a human donor with COVID-19, enrolled during active disease. The donor label of this sample is uncertain. The source material was peripheral blood.

CDR3 residues: CSASGVTGTGNSPLHF. CDR3 DNA sequence: TGCAGTGCTAGTGGAGTAACCGGGACAGGGAATTCACCCCTCCACTTT. This chain joins TRBV20-1 and TRBJ1-6; 9 positions match TRBD1. J lost 7 bases, V lost 3 bases, and 10 bases had no gene match. The CDR3 spans 16 residues. Per the germline V gene, CDR1 is DFQATT and CDR2 is SNEGSKA (reference sequence).